Listed here are 27 T cell receptor beta chains from one sample, sequenced in a study of cytomegalovirus exposure and HLA in healthy donors. Repertoires were generated with immunoSEQ multiplex PCR, while TCRdb's copy carries only in-frame clones and drops some. The sample yields roughly 230,000 clones, roughly 87% seen once. Sequenced input: PBMCs. These receptor sequences come from a woman in her twenties or thirties in good health and CMV-seronegative.

This chain links TRBV29-1 with TRBJ2-2, with D hard to call. This CDR3 has 14 residues. The germline V gene encodes CDR1 SQVTM and CDR2 ANQGSEA. The V end was cut by 2 bases, the J end by 1 base, with 8 bases between. The CDR3 here is CSVETGLNTGELFF. The CDR3, as DNA: TGCAGCGTTGAAACCGGATTGAACACCGGGGAGCTGTTTTTT.

The chain carries TRBV18 and TRBJ1-5; TRBD1 matches at 7 bases. The CDR3 runs to 13 residues. Trimming removed 8 bases from V and 5 bases from J; junction bases left unmatched: 6. Germline V gives CDR1 KGHSH, CDR2 LQKENI. This CDR3 is CASRDRADQPQHF. CDR3 bases: TGTGCCAGCAGAGACAGGGCGGATCAGCCCCAGCATTTT.

The rearrangement uses TRBV11-3 and TRBJ2-1; D unclear. Per germline, CDR1 SGHNT and CDR2 YENEEA. The CDR3 covers 14 residues. Trimming removed 3 bases from V and 5 bases from J, with 11 bases in between. As DNA, the CDR3 is TGTGCCAGCAGCTTCAACGATGCGGACAATGAGCAGTTCTTC. Its protein product is CASSFNDADNEQFF. The full variable domain, its missing parts supplied by reference TRBV11-3 and TRBJ2-1, is EAGVVQSPRYKIIEKKQPVAFWCNPISGHNTLYWYLQNLGQGPELLIRYENEEAVDDSQLPKDRFSAERLKGVDSTLKIQPAELGDSAVYLCASSFNDADNEQFFGPGTRLTVL.

This chain joins TRBV18 and TRBJ1-4; D is unresolved. CDR1 is KGHSH, CDR2 LQKENI, per germline. The CDR3 contains 14 residues. Trimming stripped 2 bases from V and 7 bases from J, with 11 bases between. CDR3 in DNA: TGTGCCAGCTCACCATCGGGATCCTCTGAAAAACTGTTTTTT. Translating gives CASSPSGSSEKLFF.

This chain uses TRBV14 with TRBJ2-7; 7 bases are a match to TRBD1. The CDR3 is 14 amino acids. Per germline, CDR1 SGHDN and CDR2 FVKESK. After removal of 8 bases from V and 0 bases from J, the junction contained 7 bases not matched to a gene. CDR3 sequence: CASSGQVNSYEQYF. As DNA, the CDR3 is TGTGCCAGCTCCGGACAGGTCAACTCCTACGAGCAGTACTTC.

The chain couples TRBV7-3 to TRBJ2-7, with TRBD2 identical over 13 bases. V lost 2 bases to trimming and J lost 0 bases; unmatched junction nucleotides: 4. Looked up from germline, CDR1 is SGHTA and CDR2 is FQGTGA. This CDR3 is 17 amino acids long. The CDR3 loop is CASSLPRTSGSSYEQYF. CDR3 nucleotides: TGTGCCAGCAGCTTACCCCGGACTAGCGGGAGCTCCTACGAGCAGTACTTC. Together with reference TRBV7-3 and TRBJ2-7, the CDR3 gives the full variable domain: GAGVSQTPSNKVTEKGKYVELRCDPISGHTALYWYRQSLGQGPEFLIYFQGTGAADDSGLPNDRFFAVRPEGSVSTLKIQRTERGDSAVYLCASSLPRTSGSSYEQYFGPGTRLTVT.

The chain links TRBV11-2 to TRBJ2-7; D remains unclear. Germline CDR1 and CDR2: SGHAT and FQNNGV. V was pared by 5 bases and J by 5 bases, with 10 bases between. CDR3 length: 12 amino acids. Written as DNA, the CDR3 is TGTGCCAGCAGCACGGACGGTCACGAGCAGTACTTC. It specifies CASSTDGHEQYF. The entire variable domain, with the rest obtained from reference TRBV11-2 and TRBJ2-7, is as follows: EAGVAQSPRYKIIEKRQSVAFWCNPISGHATLYWYQQILGQGPKLLIQFQNNGVVDDSQLPKDRFSAERLKGVDSTLKIQPAKLEDSAVYLCASSTDGHEQYFGPGTRLTVT.

Only one count was recorded for this clone. Other nucleotide sequences from this sample produce the same CDR3. The CDR3 bases are TGTGCCAGCAGTTACGGTCAGGGAAGCACAGATACGCAGTATTTT. This codes for CASSYGQGSTDTQYF. V gene TRBV6-5 combines with J gene TRBJ2-3, with D perhaps TRBD1 (5 bases). Trimming cost V 2 bases and J 0 bases, with 9 bases left between them. This CDR3 comprises 15 residues. Per germline, CDR1 MNHEY and CDR2 SVGAGI.

Turning to this clone: Other DNA sequences in the sample encode the same CDR3. The chain uses TRBV9 and TRBJ2-7; D ambiguous. Germline values: CDR1 SGDLS, CDR2 YYNGEE. The CDR3 is made up of 14 amino acids. V lost 2 bases to trimming and J lost 0 bases, with 9 bases between them. CDR3 sequence: CASSVGGNSYEQYF. Here the CDR3 DNA reads TGTGCCAGCAGCGTCGGTGGGAACTCCTACGAGCAGTACTTC.

This sequence joins TRBV19 and TRBJ2-7, with 9 bases lining up with TRBD1. V shed 6 bases, J shed 2 bases, and the junction held 2 bases outside the gene matches. This CDR3 is built from 13 residues. In germline, CDR1 is LNHDA, CDR2 SQIVND (reference sequence). Here the CDR3 reads CASSRDRAYEQYF. As DNA, the CDR3 is TGTGCCAGTAGCCGGGACAGGGCCTACGAGCAGTACTTC.

The chain combines TRBV30 with TRBJ2-7; possibly TRBD1 for D (6 bases). The CDR3 is made up of 15 amino acids. Per germline, CDR1 GTSNPN and CDR2 SVGIG (reference sequence). Trimming pared 3 bases from V and 3 bases from J, leaving 18 bases between. The CDR3 DNA reads TGTGCCTGGAGCCCCCGGGACACGAGAGACTACGAGCAGTACTTC. It specifies CAWSPRDTRDYEQYF.

CDR3 region: CASSVAGELFF. CDR3 nucleotides: TGTGCCAGCAGCGTAGCCGGGGAGCTGTTTTTT. The chain recombines TRBV2 with TRBJ2-2; unclear D gene. Germline CDR1 and CDR2: SNHLY and FYNNEI. V dropped 6 bases and J dropped 6 bases, with 5 bases sitting between them. The CDR3 consists of 11 residues.

The chain uses TRBV28 and TRBJ2-7; D possibly corresponds to TRBD1 (5 bases). Trimming took off 5 bases at V and 2 bases at J, with 16 bases between the two ends. Germline lookup yields CDR1 MDHEN and CDR2 SYDVKM. The CDR3 contains 15 residues. The CDR3 protein is CASSLFAGQPYEQYF. CDR3 DNA sequence: TGTGCCAGCAGTCTGTTCGCTGGACAACCCTACGAGCAGTACTTC.

CDR3 loop: CASRRLAEENEQFF. CDR3 DNA sequence: TGCGCCAGCAGACGACTAGCGGAAGAAAATGAGCAGTTCTTC. This chain connects TRBV4-1 to TRBJ2-1, with 9 bases identical to TRBD2. The CDR3 has 14 amino acids. V trimming: 6 bases; J trimming: 7 bases; junction bases outside the gene matches: 7. Germline values: CDR1 MGHRA, CDR2 YSYEKL.

CDR3 sequence: CASSYGSEETQYF. In DNA, the CDR3 is TGTGCCAGCAGTTATGGCTCCGAAGAGACCCAGTACTTC. This rearrangement joins TRBV6-5 to TRBJ2-5; no clear D. Germline CDR1 and CDR2: MNHEY and SVGAGI. Trimming pared 3 bases from V and 3 bases from J, leaving 8 bases between. This CDR3 region has 13 residues.

The V gene is TRBV7-2, the J gene TRBJ2-2; D is possibly TRBD2 (5 bases). V lost 0 bases, J lost 0 bases, and 8 bases lay in between. Germline V gene sequence: CDR1 SGHTA, CDR2 FQGNSA. The CDR3 sequence is 16 residues long. CDR3 coding DNA: TGTGCCAGCAGCTTAGCCCGGGGATCGAACACCGGGGAGCTGTTTTTT. Encoded protein: CASSLARGSNTGELFF. Supplemented by reference TRBV7-2 and TRBJ2-2, the full variable domain reads GAGVSQSPSNKVTEKGKDVELRCDPISGHTALYWYRQSLGQGLEFLIYFQGNSAPDKSGLPSDRFSAERTGGSVSTLTIQRTQQEDSAVYLCASSLARGSNTGELFFGEGSRLTVL.

The table lists this clone with a count of one. V gene TRBV4-2 combines with J gene TRBJ2-5; 7 bases are shared with TRBD1. Trimming took 3 bases from V and 3 from J; bases not matched to a gene: 1. Germline-derived CDR1 and CDR2 are LGHNA and YNFKEQ. The CDR3 has 13 amino acids. The CDR3 DNA follows: TGTGCCAGCAGCCATGACAGGGAAGAGACCCAGTACTTC. Protein product: CASSHDREETQYF.

The V gene is TRBV6-5, the J gene TRBJ1-4; D gene uncertain. The CDR3 is 15 residues long. Trimming stripped 0 bases from V and 4 bases from J, with 9 bases between. The germline V gene has CDR1 MNHEY and CDR2 SVGAGI. The CDR3: CASSYSGSHNEKLFF. The CDR3 nucleotides read TGTGCCAGCAGTTACTCGGGCAGCCATAATGAAAAACTGTTTTTT.

The chain has TRBV2 and TRBJ2-7; D is unclear. The V and J ends lost 0 bases and 4 bases respectively, with 13 bases between them. CDR3 length: 15 residues. CDR1 is SNHLY, CDR2 FYNNEI, per germline. CDR3 nucleotide sequence: TGTGCCAGCAGTGAAGCACCAGCCAGTCCTTACGAGCAGTACTTC. Translation: CASSEAPASPYEQYF. The full variable domain, completed using reference TRBV2 and TRBJ2-7, is EPEVTQTPSHQVTQMGQEVILRCVPISNHLYFYWYRQILGQKVEFLVSFYNNEISEKSEIFDDQFSVERPDGSNFTLKIRSTKLEDSAMYFCASSEAPASPYEQYFGPGTRLTVT.

The chain couples TRBV5-4 to TRBJ1-2; D gene unclear. Germline CDR1 SGHNT, CDR2 YYREEE (reference sequence). Trimming shortened V by 4 bases and J by 0 bases, and 4 bases separated the two germline ends. The CDR3 covers 12 residues. The CDR3 is CASSIPNYGYTF. The CDR3 nucleotides read TGTGCCAGCAGCATCCCTAACTATGGCTACACCTTC.

This chain joins TRBV19 and TRBJ1-5; D uncertain. The V gene lost 3 bases and the J gene lost 4 bases, with 7 bases spanning the gap. The germline V gene encodes CDR1 LNHDA and CDR2 SQIVND (reference sequence). The CDR3 spans 13 residues. The CDR3 DNA reads TGTGCCAGTAGTATCGAGGGTAATCAGCCCCAGCATTTT. Residues: CASSIEGNQPQHF.

This clone has more than one count but fewer than ten. The chain has TRBV7-3 and TRBJ2-3, with a possible D match to TRBD1 (6 bases). The germline V gene encodes CDR1 SGHTA and CDR2 FQGTGA. The CDR3 has 15 residues. V lost 1 base, J lost 1 base, and 9 bases lay in between. The CDR3 loop is CASSLNNRGTDTQYF. CDR3 in DNA: TGTGCCAGCAGCTTAAATAACAGGGGCACAGATACGCAGTATTTT.

The rearrangement uses TRBV18 and TRBJ2-6; D assignment may be TRBD1 or TRBD2 (7 bases each). This CDR3 is 17 amino acids long. The V and J ends lost 3 bases and 0 bases respectively, with 12 bases between them. Per germline, CDR1 KGHSH and CDR2 LQKENI. The chain's CDR3 is CASSPQGGSSGANVLTF. CDR3 nucleotides: TGTGCCAGCTCACCGCAGGGGGGGAGCTCTGGGGCCAACGTCCTGACTTTC.

The rearrangement uses TRBV7-8 and TRBJ2-3, with TRBD2 matching over 7 bases. CDR1 SGHVS and CDR2 FQNEAQ come from the germline V gene. V shed 1 base and J 6 bases; nucleotides not matched to a gene: 10. The length of the CDR3 is 16 residues. The CDR3 region is CASSLGTGGFVDTQYF. The DNA for the CDR3 is TGTGCCAGCAGCTTAGGAACGGGAGGTTTTGTGGATACGCAGTATTTT.

This sequence joins TRBV7-6 and TRBJ2-3; D is perhaps TRBD1 (6 bases). The CDR3 covers 14 residues. V lost 2 bases to trimming and J lost 6 bases, with 12 bases between them. From germline, CDR1 is SGHVS and CDR2 FNYEAQ. CDR3 protein: CASSLMTGQDTQYF. CDR3 nucleotide sequence: TGTGCCAGCAGCTTAATGACAGGTCAGGATACGCAGTATTTT.

The V gene is TRBV7-9, the J gene TRBJ2-1, with 7 bases identical to TRBD2. V was pared by 5 bases and J by 8 bases, with 6 bases of the junction left unmatched. Germline V gene data show CDR1 as SEHNR and CDR2 as FQNEAQ (reference sequence). This CDR3 comprises 13 residues. CDR3 in DNA: TGTGCCAGCAGCATGGGAGGGACTGATGAGCAGTTCTTC. As protein: CASSMGGTDEQFF.

The rearrangement uses TRBV15 and TRBJ2-7; D is perhaps TRBD2 (5 bases). Deletions cut 0 bases from V and 5 bases from J, with 11 bases between. The CDR3 totals 14 residues. Germline V CDR1 and CDR2: LNHNV, YYDKDF (reference sequence). This CDR3 reads CATSRDGGLHEQYF. DNA of the CDR3: TGTGCCACCAGCAGAGATGGCGGGCTCCACGAGCAGTACTTC.